This entry lists 15 T cell receptor beta chains sequenced from one sample in a study of T cells in Graves' hyperthyroidism and ophthalmopathy. It was RNA transcripts that yielded the amplified TCR beta CDR3 regions. HTBI primers were employed in a first-round RT-PCR of the TCR CDR3. TCRdb passed the multiplex PCR reads through MiXCR, listing each CDR3 protein once. The table shows 450,000 to 650,000 distinct CDR3 sequences, with less than 25% occurring only once. Material: blood. These receptors came from a man between 18 and 35 years old with Graves' hyperthyroidism.

At least ten counts were recorded for this clonotype. The rearrangement joins TRBV7-9 to TRBJ1-2; TRBD1 aligns across 7 bases. CDR3 length: 14 residues. V dropped 5 bases and J dropped 5; count of bases not matched to a gene: 8. Per germline, CDR1 SEHNR and CDR2 FQNEAQ (reference sequence). Here the CDR3 reads CASSATGVLYGYTF. The CDR3 DNA follows: TGTGCCAGCAGCGCTACAGGGGTTCTTTATGGCTACACCTTC.

The chain carries TRBV28 and TRBJ2-6; the D is unclear. CDR1 is MDHEN, CDR2 SYDVKM, per germline. The CDR3 extends over 16 amino acids. The ends were cut back, 6 bases at V and 1 base at J, with 13 bases in the middle. CDR3 residues: CASSSARLSGANVLTF. As DNA, the CDR3 is TGTGCCAGCAGCTCCGCCCGGCTTTCTGGGGCCAACGTCCTGACTTTC. The entire variable domain, with the rest obtained from reference TRBV28 and TRBJ2-6, is as follows: DVKVTQSSRYLVKRTGEKVFLECVQDMDHENMFWYRQDPGLGLRLIYFSYDVKMKEKGDIPEGYSVSREKKERFSLILESASTNQTSMYLCASSSARLSGANVLTFGAGSRLTVL.

This clonotype has at least ten counts. The V gene is TRBV18, the J gene TRBJ1-1; 8 nucleotides agree with TRBD1. The CDR3 is 16 residues long. The trim removed 6 bases at V and 8 bases at J, leaving 17 bases unmatched. Germline CDR1 is KGHSH and CDR2 is LQKENI. The CDR3 coding sequence is TGTGCCAGCTCCCCTGCCGGGAGCAGGGGGCGCGGGGAAGCTTTCTTT. It codes for CASSPAGSRGRGEAFF.

V usage is TRBV20-1 and J usage is TRBJ1-6, with D perhaps TRBD1 (6 bases). Germline V gene sequence: CDR1 DFQATT, CDR2 SNEGSKA (reference sequence). CDR3 length: 15 residues. The V end was cut by 4 bases, the J end by 9 bases, with 19 bases between. This CDR3 reads CSATPGTGGFSPLHF. DNA of the CDR3: TGCAGTGCTACCCCCGGGACGGGGGGCTTTTCACCCCTCCACTTT.

This clonotype was counted only a few times. CDR3 sequence reads: CASSEIVDYEQYF. In DNA, the CDR3 is TGTGCCAGCAGTGAAATCGTGGATTACGAGCAGTACTTC. The chain has TRBV7-2 and TRBJ2-7; D call uncertain. The CDR3 consists of 13 residues. The V end was cut by 6 bases, the J end by 4 bases, with 13 bases between. Germline CDR1 reads SGHTA; CDR2 reads FQGNSA.

This sequence joins TRBV28 and TRBJ1-2; D uncertain. V was cut by 10 bases and J by 3 bases, with 21 bases left in between. CDR1 is MDHEN and CDR2 is SYDVKM in the germline V gene. The CDR3 spans 15 residues. The CDR3 sequence is CATTKGGPLYYGYTF. The CDR3 DNA reads TGTGCCACAACCAAGGGAGGGCCCCTATACTATGGCTACACCTTC.

This clonotype occurred a few times. The chain joins TRBV7-8 to TRBJ1-4; the match to TRBD1 covers 8 bases. Losses at the gene ends were 4 bases for V and 8 bases for J; bases not matched to a gene: 6. The CDR3 has 14 amino acids. Germline CDR1 SGHVS, CDR2 FQNEAQ. The CDR3 DNA sequence: TGTGCCAGCAGCTACGGACAGGGAGGGGAAAAACTGTTTTTT. Protein: CASSYGQGGEKLFF. The variable domain in full, completed from reference TRBV7-8 and TRBJ1-4, reads GAGVSQSPRYKVAKRGQDVALRCDPISGHVSLFWYQQALGQGPEFLTYFQNEAQLDKSGLPSDRFFAERPEGSVSTLKIQRTQQEDSAVYLCASSYGQGGEKLFFGSGTQLSVL.

This clonotype appeared many times. The chain is built from TRBV28 and TRBJ2-5; 11 bases are a match to TRBD1. CDR1 is MDHEN and CDR2 is SYDVKM in the germline V gene. CDR3 length equals 17 residues. The J segment lost 5 bases and the V segment lost 2 bases, leaving 10 bases of the junction unmatched. Here the CDR3 reads CASSLAPGDRGGETQYF. The CDR3, as DNA: TGTGCCAGCAGTTTAGCCCCGGGGGACAGGGGGGGCGAGACCCAGTACTTC.

About this clonotype itself: A single base separates this from a much larger clone, so it may be a read error. This chain joins TRBV5-1 and TRBJ1-1; D is perhaps TRBD1 (5 bases). The CDR3 length is 15 residues. In germline, CDR1 is SGHRS, CDR2 YFSETQ. The ends were cut back, 3 bases at V and 0 bases at J, with 12 bases in the middle. The CDR3 loop reads CASSSAVGVNTEAFF. Here the CDR3 DNA reads TGCGCCAGCAGCTCGGCGGTGGGGGTGAACACTGAAGCTTTCTTT.

This clonotype has just a few counts. The CDR3 region has the DNA TGTGCCAGCAGCGTGGGTGGGACGCCGGGCTATGGCTACACCTTC. Residues: CASSVGGTPGYGYTF. The chain carries TRBV9 and TRBJ1-2, with D perhaps TRBD1 (5 bases). The V end was cut by 2 bases, the J end by 4 bases, with 15 bases between. There are 15 residues in the CDR3. The germline V gene has CDR1 SGDLS and CDR2 YYNGEE.

This clonotype showed up many times. V gene TRBV6-1 combines with J gene TRBJ1-1, with no clear D. V gave up 4 bases and J gave up 1 base, with 13 bases separating them. Germline CDR1 and CDR2: MNHNS and SASEGT. The CDR3 is 15 amino acids. The CDR3 DNA is TGTGCCAGCAGTGGGGAAGACTCTTCGAACACTGAAGCTTTCTTT. Its translation: CASSGEDSSNTEAFF.

This clonotype was seen repeatedly, ten times or more. V is TRBV28 and J is TRBJ1-5; D ambiguous. CDR1 is MDHEN and CDR2 is SYDVKM in the germline V gene. V shed 5 bases and J shed 8 bases, with 16 bases lying between them. This CDR3 has 14 amino acids. The CDR3 here is CASSHAGSSKPQHF. CDR3 DNA sequence: TGTGCCAGCAGTCACGCGGGAAGTTCCAAGCCCCAGCATTTT. Drawing the rest from reference TRBV28 and TRBJ1-5, the complete variable domain is DVKVTQSSRYLVKRTGEKVFLECVQDMDHENMFWYRQDPGLGLRLIYFSYDVKMKEKGDIPEGYSVSREKKERFSLILESASTNQTSMYLCASSHAGSSKPQHFGDGTRLSIL.

This clonotype was found many times. A junction end diverges from the germline sequence, so it may reflect a read error. This chain links TRBV6-1 with TRBJ1-2; 7 bases fit TRBD1. The CDR3 totals 14 residues. Germline-derived CDR1 and CDR2 are MNHNS and SASEGT. The CDR3 region has the DNA TGTGCCAGCAGAGAAGACAGGGAGTGGGATGGCTACACCTTC. It yields the protein CASREDREWDGYTF.

This clonotype appeared many times. V usage is TRBV27 and J usage is TRBJ2-7, with D maybe TRBD1 (6 bases). Per the germline V gene, CDR1 is MNHEY and CDR2 is SMNVEV (reference sequence). The CDR3 is 13 amino acids. The V gene lost 3 bases and the J gene lost 3 bases, with 9 bases spanning the gap. CDR3 nucleotides: TGTGCCAGCAGTTTGGGACACAGCTACGAGCAGTACTTC. Protein sequence: CASSLGHSYEQYF.

This clonotype was recorded a few times. An end of the junction differs from the germline gene, which may be a read error. This rearrangement joins TRBV6-1 to TRBJ1-5, with 10 nucleotides matching TRBD1. CDR3 length: 14 residues. From germline, CDR1 is MNHNS and CDR2 SASEGT. The CDR3 here is CASTTGTGEQPQRF. CDR3 in DNA: TGTGCCAGCACAACTGGGACAGGGGAACAGCCCCAGCGTTTT.